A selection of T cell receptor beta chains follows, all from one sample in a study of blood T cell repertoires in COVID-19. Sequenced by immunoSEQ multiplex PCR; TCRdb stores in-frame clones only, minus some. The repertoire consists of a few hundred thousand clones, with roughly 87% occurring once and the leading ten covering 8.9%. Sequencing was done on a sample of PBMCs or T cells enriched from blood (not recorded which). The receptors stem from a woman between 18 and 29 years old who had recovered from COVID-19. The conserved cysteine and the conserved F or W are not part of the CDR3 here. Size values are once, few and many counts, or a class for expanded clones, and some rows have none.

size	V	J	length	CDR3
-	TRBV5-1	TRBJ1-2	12	ASSLGDNPYGYT
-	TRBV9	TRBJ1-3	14	ASSPGGGASGNTIY
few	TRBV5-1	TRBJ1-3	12	ASSGGQGESTIY
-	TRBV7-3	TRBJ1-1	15	ASSTQGAGTGRTEAF
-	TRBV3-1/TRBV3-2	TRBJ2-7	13	ASSQAGQGTGEQY
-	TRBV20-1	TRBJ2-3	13	SASMREGLSDTQY
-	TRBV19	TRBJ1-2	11	ASSSRGNYGYT
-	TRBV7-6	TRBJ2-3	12	ASSYRGFSDTQY
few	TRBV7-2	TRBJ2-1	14	ASSAQGGGVYNEQF
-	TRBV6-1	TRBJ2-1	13	ASSELAGGPSEQF
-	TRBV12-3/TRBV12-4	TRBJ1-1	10	ASRGDGTEAF
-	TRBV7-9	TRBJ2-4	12	ASSSLIKGDIQY
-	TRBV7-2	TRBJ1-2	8	ASSGEGYT
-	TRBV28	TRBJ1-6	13	ASSLGPTPNSPLH
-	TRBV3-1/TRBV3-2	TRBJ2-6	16	ASSHADRGRAGANVLT
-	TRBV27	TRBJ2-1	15	ASRFSGRNPSYNEQF
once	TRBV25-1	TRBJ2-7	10	ASSEQGNEQY
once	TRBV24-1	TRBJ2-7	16	ATSDPHGLAGVSYEQY
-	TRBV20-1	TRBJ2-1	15	SASPLEPGSSYNEQF
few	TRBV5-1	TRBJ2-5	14	ASSDTRTGRRETQY
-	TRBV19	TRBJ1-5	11	ASTRTGNQPQH
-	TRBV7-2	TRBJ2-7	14	ASSQEAGLGRYEQY
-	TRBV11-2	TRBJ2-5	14	ASSAIGSGAAETQY
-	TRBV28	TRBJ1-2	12	ASSIAQGLYGYT
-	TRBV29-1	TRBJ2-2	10	SVGAGTGELF
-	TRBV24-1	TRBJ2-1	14	ATSDLEQGASNEQF
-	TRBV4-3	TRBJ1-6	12	ASSREGRGSPLH
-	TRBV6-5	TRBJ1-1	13	ASSYNSDMNTEAF
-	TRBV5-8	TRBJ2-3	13	ASSFGPSSGDTQY
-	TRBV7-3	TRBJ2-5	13	ASSYTTGTGETQY
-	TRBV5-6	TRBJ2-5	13	ASSLLAGGQETQY
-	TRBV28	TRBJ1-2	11	ASRSGQGYGYT
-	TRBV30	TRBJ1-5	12	AWSGTYSNQPQH
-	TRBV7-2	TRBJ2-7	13	ASSLGLAGSYEQY
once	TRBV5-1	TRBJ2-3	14	ASSLSGLAWSNTQY